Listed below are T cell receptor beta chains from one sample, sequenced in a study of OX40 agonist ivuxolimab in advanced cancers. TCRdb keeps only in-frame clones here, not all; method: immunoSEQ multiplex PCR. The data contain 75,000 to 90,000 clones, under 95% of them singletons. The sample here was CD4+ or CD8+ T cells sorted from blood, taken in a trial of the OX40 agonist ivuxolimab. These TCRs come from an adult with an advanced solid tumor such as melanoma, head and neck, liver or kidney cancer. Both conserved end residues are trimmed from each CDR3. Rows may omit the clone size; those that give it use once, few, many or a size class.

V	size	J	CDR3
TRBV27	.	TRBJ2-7	ASSQGRFYEQY
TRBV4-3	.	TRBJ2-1	ASSQLPGLAGYNEQF
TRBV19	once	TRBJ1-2	ASSIIADGQEGYNGYT
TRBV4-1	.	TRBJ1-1	ASSPGQGTHTEAF
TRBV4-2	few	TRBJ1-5	ASSQGTAYQPQH
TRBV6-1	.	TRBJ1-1	ASSDPQGTF
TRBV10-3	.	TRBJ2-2	AISTNTGELF
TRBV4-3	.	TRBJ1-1	ASSQDRNTEAF
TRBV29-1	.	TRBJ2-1	SVEGGVFGYSYNEQF
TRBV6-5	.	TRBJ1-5	ASSSWTDRNQPQH
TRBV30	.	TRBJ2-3	AWSVSRDTQY
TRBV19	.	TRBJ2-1	ASSLSSTSGVYNEQF
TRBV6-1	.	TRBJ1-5	ATSPQGAQPQH
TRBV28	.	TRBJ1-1	ASSSRQGVSLNTEAF
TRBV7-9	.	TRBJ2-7	ASSLARSGSSYEQY
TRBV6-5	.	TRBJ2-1	ASSLQGSSYNEQF